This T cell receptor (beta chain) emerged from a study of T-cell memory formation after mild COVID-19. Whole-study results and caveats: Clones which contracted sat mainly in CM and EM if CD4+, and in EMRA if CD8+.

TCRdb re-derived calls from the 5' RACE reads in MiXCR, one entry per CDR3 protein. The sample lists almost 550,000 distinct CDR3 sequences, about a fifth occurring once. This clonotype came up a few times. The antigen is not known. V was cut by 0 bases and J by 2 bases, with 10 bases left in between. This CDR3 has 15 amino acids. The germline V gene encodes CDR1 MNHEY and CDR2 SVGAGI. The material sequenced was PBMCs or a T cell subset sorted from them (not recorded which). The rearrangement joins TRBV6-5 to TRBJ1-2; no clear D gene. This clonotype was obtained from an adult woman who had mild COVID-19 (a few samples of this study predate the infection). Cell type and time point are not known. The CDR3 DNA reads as TGTGCCAGCAGTTACTCGGGCCGACGGAACTATGGCTACACCTTC. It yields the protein CASSYSGRRNYGYTF.